The entry that follows covers one T cell receptor (beta chain) sequence. TCRdb called the RT-PCR reads again in MiXCR, with one record for every CDR3 protein. The table lists about 700,000 distinct CDR3 sequences, over 12% of them singletons. The germline V gene encodes CDR1 SGHTA and CDR2 FQGNSA. The CDR3 runs 13 residues. V was shortened by 0 bases and J by 10 bases, with 12 bases between the two germline ends. Material: memory CD4+ T cells from blood. The V and J genes are TRBV7-2 and TRBJ1-1, with a weak D call TRBD1 (5 bases). The sequence was obtained from a female donor in good health, serving as a healthy control. The chain's CDR3 is CASSLAGGTGAFF. Written as DNA, the CDR3 is TGTGCCAGCAGCTTAGCGGGGGGGACGGGAGCTTTCTTT.